This TCR beta chain was identified during a study of Ad26.COV2.S vaccination and SARS-CoV-2 variants. Turning to the study itself: Among those in the COV1001 Ad26.COV2.S trial arm was the donor. General study points: The authors reported substantial breadth in spike-specific CD8+ and CD4+ T cell responses after vaccination. Non-spike TCR breadth was similar in vaccine and placebo recipients.

Treatment indicated: 19 received Ad26.COV2.S at low or high dose, single or two shots; about 5 received placebo; per-sample allocation not given. Specimen acquisition occurred on day 63 following the initial vaccine or placebo injection. V dropped 6 bases and J dropped 4; count of bases not matched to a gene: 5. This CDR3 spans 14 amino acids. CDR1 and CDR2 from the germline V gene are MNHEY and SMNVEV (reference sequence). A remark on this clone: What it binds is unknown.

The table came from immunoSEQ multiplex PCR; TCRdb's copy has only in-frame clones and leaves some out. Of about 400,000 clones in the sample, about four fifths were seen once. The sample in question was peripheral blood, obtained in a trial of Ad26.COV2.S vaccine versus placebo. The TCR sequence derives from a person aged 18-65 years who received the Ad26.COV2.S COVID-19 vaccine or a placebo. The chain combines TRBV27 with TRBJ2-7; 11 nucleotides line up with TRBD2. Here the CDR3 reads CASSLAGGGYEQYF. The CDR3 coding sequence is TGTGCCAGCAGCCTAGCGGGAGGCGGATACGAGCAGTACTTC.